The 4 T cell receptor beta chains below were found in one sample sequenced in a study of Ad26.COV2.S vaccination and SARS-CoV-2 variants. This table comes from immunoSEQ multiplex PCR, and its TCRdb copy is limited to in-frame clones, with some not included. Among 350,000 to 500,000 clones listed, 85% to 90% were seen once. The treatment was: 15 to 20 received Ad26.COV2.S at low or high dose, single or two shots; roughly 5 received placebo; per-sample allocation not given. At day 63 after the first vaccine or placebo injection, samples were drawn. The specimen comprised peripheral blood, sampled in a trial of Ad26.COV2.S vaccine versus placebo. These receptors were collected from a person between 18 and 65 years old who received the Ad26.COV2.S COVID-19 vaccine or a placebo.

This clone was detected only a few times. The chain uses TRBV7-8 and TRBJ1-5; possibly TRBD1 for D (6 bases). Germline V gives CDR1 SGHVS, CDR2 FQNEAQ. Between the trimmed V and J ends, which lost 4 bases and 4 bases, there was a span of 11 bases. This CDR3 has 14 amino acids. In nucleotides, the CDR3 is TGTGCCAGCAGCTCACAGGGTTCTAATCAGCCCCAGCATTTT. Its protein product is CASSSQGSNQPQHF.

CDR3 sequence: CASSEGTRRTEQYF. The DNA for the CDR3 is TGTGCCAGCAGTGAAGGGACTAGAAGGACCGAGCAGTACTTC. The V call is TRBV2, the J call TRBJ2-7; 7 nucleotides line up with TRBD2. Germline V gene data show CDR1 as SNHLY and CDR2 as FYNNEI. The length of the CDR3 is 14 residues. With V trimmed by 1 base and J by 6 bases, 6 bases remained unmatched.

The chain recombines TRBV6-1 with TRBJ1-5; D remains ambiguous. V lost 2 bases and J lost 2, with 7 bases in between. The CDR3 is made up of 14 amino acids. CDR1 MNHNS and CDR2 SASEGT come from the germline V gene. This CDR3 reads CASSELQGNQPQHF. The CDR3 coding sequence is TGTGCCAGCAGTGAACTCCAGGGCAATCAGCCCCAGCATTTT.

The V call is TRBV5-1, the J call TRBJ1-2, with 11 bases matching TRBD1. Germline V gene data show CDR1 as SGHRS and CDR2 as YFSETQ. The CDR3 extends over 15 amino acids. V lost 4 bases to trimming and J lost 8 bases; unmatched junction nucleotides: 10. CDR3 in DNA: TGCGCCAGCAGCCCCAGGACAGGGGGCGATGAAGGCTACACCTTC. The encoded protein is CASSPRTGGDEGYTF.